One T cell receptor beta chain is described in this entry. There is no known antigen for this receptor. Per-base quality was not reported, and no clone a single base away is much larger than it. The data originate from a study of beta chain features in type 1 diabetes (dated by TCRdb to about 2018). Context from the whole study: Mean age, gender distribution, total cell number and subset yield were not different between patients and healthy donors. Across all samples, 90 million to 130 million sorted cells were examined, and cell number per subset correlated strongly with RNA yield. In the study, TCRB repertoires of sorted circulating CD4+ T cell subsets from recently diagnosed type 1 diabetes patients were compared with those of matched healthy donors. Whereas all 30 or so donors provided naive and central memory subsets, regulatory and stem cell-like memory subsets were isolated from just 8 patients and roughly eight healthy donors. Overall results and qualifications from the work: Because the HLA sub-analyses included only small numbers of individuals, any influence of HLA type on TCRB rearrangement was left unresolved. In all four CD4+ subsets, TCRB CDR3 length was moderately but significantly shorter in type 1 diabetes patients. Naive, central memory and regulatory TCRB repertoires appeared more similar among patients than among healthy donors. Patients with type 1 diabetes made fewer insertions and deleted more nucleotides at VDJ recombination sites, implying thymic rearrangement abnormalities. Because cDNA was sequenced instead of genomic DNA, highly expressing activated cells could be over-represented, though the groups showed no difference in activation or CD3 levels. Shorter templates might have been favored by PCR, but patient and control samples were amplified and corrected together, so both groups would have been affected equally by any skew.

From each donor, a single peripheral blood sample of approximately 110 mL on average was drawn into heparinised tubes. Naive, central memory, regulatory and stem cell-like memory CD4+ T cells were sorted on a BD FACSAria II using a panel including CD45RO, CCR7, CD25, CD127, CD95 and CD27. Purity was above 95% for every sorted population. PBMCs were isolated immediately by Lymphoprep density gradient centrifugation and stained directly without culture. So that batch effects would be minimized, each experiment stained and sorted samples in pairs, pairing one healthy donor with one patient. The High Capacity cDNA Reverse Transcription Kit was used to reverse transcribe all of the isolated RNA, meaning that expressed TCRB transcripts were what got sequenced. Naive, central memory and regulatory T cell samples underwent deep immunoSEQ sequencing, averaging approximately 3.5 million total reads per sample. Sorted cells were lysed in RLT buffer, and RNA was extracted using DNase-treated RNeasy Micro or Mini kits according to cell number. To prevent cross-contamination, each cell subset was processed individually, whereas patient and healthy donor samples were processed jointly. The immunoSEQ multiplex PCR was used to amplify TCRB sequences from cDNA, generating 87-bp fragments that spanned the CDR3 region. Amplicons were sequenced on the Illumina HiSeq platform. Per the original workflow: Synthetic template baselines were used to correct PCR bias computationally, reads within Hamming distance 2 were collapsed together, and singletons that could not be merged were discarded. Reads were aligned against IMGT so that V, D and J genes, CDR3 length and insertions or deletions at six rearrangement sites could be assigned. Within each subset, clonotype counts were normalized to the number of sorted cells before true diversity and Gini coefficients were calculated with the tcR R package. The overlap coefficient, calculated on TCRB nucleotide sequences, was used to quantify repertoire sharing. Out-of-frame TCRB sequences from naive cells were analyzed as a proxy for the pre-selection repertoire. TCRdb limited this immuneACCESS table to in-frame rearrangements with V and J called. A share of clones is missing; checked studies link under half to unresolved V genes, and the rest is unexplained. V and J calls and clone size follow that table, whereas D and trimming were derived from the DNA. The sample table records almost 350,000 clones; around 20% of these occur just once. Under 0.055% of the sample goes to the ten largest clones.

V is trimmed back by 2 bases and J by 0 bases, and the junction contains 1 base that no gene match accounts for. CDR1 SGHVS and CDR2 FQNEAQ are derived from the germline V gene. The CDR3 sequence holds 15 residues, the cysteine and phenylalanine included. Just the 45-base CDR3 DNA is kept, in frame starting at base 1. This chain is built from TRBV7-8 and TRBJ1-3, with 7 bases matching TRBD1. This TCR was sampled from a woman aged 18-29 years in good health. Sequences were obtained from naive CD4+ T cells from blood. The sample's cell subset or site label is to be understood as: true naive CD4+ T cells. The CDR3 corresponds to CASSLQGDSGNTIYF. The nucleotides read TGTGCCAGCAGCTTACAGGGGGACTCTGGAAACACCATATATTTT.